The entry below gives a single TCR beta chain sequence along with its context. The antigen remains undetermined. This entry is derived from a study of cytomegalovirus exposure and HLA in healthy donors. The PCR contained 60 Vbeta and 13 Jbeta primers. Generated by immunoSEQ multiplex PCR, the TCRdb table keeps only in-frame clones and is missing some. The table includes more than 110,000 clones, about 82% detected once. The study, taken as a whole, reports: Prediction of most subjects' HLA-A and HLA-B alleles by TCR beta sequences was reportedly accurate.

Source material: PBMCs. The sequence came from a man younger than 45 in good health and CMV-seronegative.

CDR3 bases: TGTGCCAGCAGTTTTCCCCGGACTAGCGGCCACAATGAGCAGTTCTTC. This translates into CASSFPRTSGHNEQFF. The V gene is TRBV28, the J gene TRBJ2-1, with TRBD2 matching over 10 bases. Per germline, CDR1 MDHEN and CDR2 SYDVKM. V was pared by 3 bases and J by 5 bases, with 7 bases of the junction left unmatched. The length of the CDR3 is 16 residues. The full variable domain, with the rest looked up from reference TRBV28 and TRBJ2-1, is DVKVTQSSRYLVKRTGEKVFLECVQDMDHENMFWYRQDPGLGLRLIYFSYDVKMKEKGDIPEGYSVSREKKERFSLILESASTNQTSMYLCASSFPRTSGHNEQFFGPGTRLTVL.